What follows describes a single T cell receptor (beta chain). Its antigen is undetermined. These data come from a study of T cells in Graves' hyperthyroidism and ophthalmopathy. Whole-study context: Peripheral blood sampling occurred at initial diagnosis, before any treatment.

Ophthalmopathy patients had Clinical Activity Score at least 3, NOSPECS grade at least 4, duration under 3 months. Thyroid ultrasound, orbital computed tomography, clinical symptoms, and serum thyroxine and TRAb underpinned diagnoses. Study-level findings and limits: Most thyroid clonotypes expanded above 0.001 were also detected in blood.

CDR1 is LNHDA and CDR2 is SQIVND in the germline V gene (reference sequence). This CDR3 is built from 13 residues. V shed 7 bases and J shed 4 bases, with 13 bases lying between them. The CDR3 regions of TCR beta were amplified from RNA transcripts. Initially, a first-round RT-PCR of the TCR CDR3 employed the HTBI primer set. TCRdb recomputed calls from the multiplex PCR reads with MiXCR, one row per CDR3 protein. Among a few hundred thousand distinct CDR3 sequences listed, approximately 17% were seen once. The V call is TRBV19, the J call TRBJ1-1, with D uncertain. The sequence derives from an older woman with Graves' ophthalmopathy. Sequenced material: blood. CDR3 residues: CASKVVGITEAFF. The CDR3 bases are TGTGCCAGTAAAGTTGTGGGGATCACTGAAGCTTTCTTT.